This TCR beta chain derives from a study of PD-L1 blockade in urothelial cancer (TCRdb year 2017). About the full investigation: Therapy was started in the mid-2010s for all patients, and atezolizumab 1,200 mg was administered intravenously every 3 weeks. About 90% of the roughly 29 patients were identified as males with urothelial cancer of bladder origin, and a prior smoking history was reported by 18 of 29 patients. An ECOG performance status of 0 or 1 was recorded for the patients, and 0 to 3 prior chemotherapy regimens had been received by the patients. Blood samples were analyzed at two time points: 3 weeks after treatment start (second dose) and 6 weeks after treatment start. Blood samples gave median yields of 141,255 T cells and around 88,000 unique TCRs, along with a median clonality of about 0.084. An exploratory multi-omic analysis was conducted of the somatic, immune and clinical correlates of response to PD-L1 blockade with atezolizumab in urothelial cancer. Pretreatment tumor samples, along with matched peripheral blood collected serially before and after atezolizumab treatment, underwent TCR sequencing. Progression-free survival longer than 6 months counted as durable clinical benefit, and TCR features were additionally tested against both progression-free and overall survival. In the same patients, pretreatment tumors underwent whole exome sequencing and RNA sequencing in addition to TCR sequencing. Durable clinical benefit was achieved by nine patients but not by the remaining 20. Under 30 patients had pretreatment blood TCR-seq, some 25 had at least one posttreatment blood collection, and some 25 had tumor TCR-seq.

Reading the germline V gene gives CDR1 WSHSY and CDR2 SAAADI. V is shortened by 7 bases, J by 1 base, and the region joining them spans 13 bases. From the cysteine up to the phenylalanine, the CDR3 has a length of 14 residues. Just CDR3 DNA is preserved here, 42 bases in frame from base 1. A cohort of 25 to 30 patients with locally advanced or metastatic urothelial carcinoma, treated at Memorial Sloan Kettering on a trial protocol, was included. Peripheral blood mononuclear cells were collected pretreatment and during treatment, with between 1 and 8 total time points per patient. The Qiagen DNeasy Blood extraction kit was used to purify genomic DNA from total PBMCs and tumor samples. PBMCs were collected pretreatment and during treatment and were isolated and stored as previously described. Broader findings and caveats from the paper: A pretreatment peripheral blood TCR clonality below the median was linked to improved progression-free and overall survival. Small sample size (n ≈ 28) and many exploratory analyses mean the results are intended to be hypothesis-generating. At 3 weeks after the start of treatment, tumor-associated TCR clones in peripheral blood had expanded more in patients with durable benefit (n ≈ 22, p = 0.022).

Synthetic TCR analog templates were spiked into each PCR so that absolute template abundance could be estimated from read counts. The immunoSEQ assay was used to amplify TCRbeta CDR3 regions from genomic DNA with bias-controlled V and J gene primers. Sequencing of rearranged TCRbeta segments was done at approximately 20X coverage. The original pipeline was this. Sequencing errors were corrected by clustering and CDR3s were annotated against IMGT to assign V, D and J genes. Out-of-frame and stop-codon sequences were excluded, and only productive TCRbeta rearrangements were used in downstream analyses. To compute clonality, Shannon entropy was normalized by the log of the number of unique productive sequences and then subtracted from one. Clones differing between time points or between blood and tumor were identified by Fisher's exact test with Benjamini-Hochberg correction at adjusted p below 0.01. TCRdb took over this immuneACCESS table, retaining in-frame rearrangements with V and J assigned. Such tables are incomplete; in checked studies, under half of the missing clones stem from an unresolved V gene, and the remainder is unexplained. The DNA was the basis for D and trimming; V, J and clone size are from that table. The sample table lists some 20,000 clones, around 88% of them with a count of one. Less than 4.5% of the sample is taken by the ten largest.

Comments on this clone: Its antigen is unknown. No base quality information exists; no much larger clone differs at one position.

The receptor was derived from a man aged 50 or older with urothelial cancer. Source: PBMCs, taken around atezolizumab (anti-PD-L1) treatment. The rearranged segments are TRBV10-2 and TRBJ1-1; the D gene is not confidently resolved. The CDR3 amino acid sequence is: CASTERAPNTEAFF. The nucleotides read TGCGCCAGCACCGAACGAGCCCCGAACACTGAAGCTTTCTTT.